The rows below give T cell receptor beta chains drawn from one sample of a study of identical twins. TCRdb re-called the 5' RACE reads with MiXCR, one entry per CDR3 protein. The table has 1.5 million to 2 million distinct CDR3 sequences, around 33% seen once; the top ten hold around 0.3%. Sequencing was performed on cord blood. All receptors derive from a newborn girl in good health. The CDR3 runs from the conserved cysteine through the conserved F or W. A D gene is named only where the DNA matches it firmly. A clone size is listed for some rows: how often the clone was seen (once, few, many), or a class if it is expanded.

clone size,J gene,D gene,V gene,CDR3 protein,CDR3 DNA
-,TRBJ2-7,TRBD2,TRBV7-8,CASSLSGVAGLYEQYF,TGTGCCAGCAGCTTATCGGGCGTAGCGGGACTCTACGAGCAGTACTTC
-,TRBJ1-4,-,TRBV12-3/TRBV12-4,CASYGDTNEKLFF,TGTGCCAGCTACGGGGACACTAATGAAAAACTGTTTTTT
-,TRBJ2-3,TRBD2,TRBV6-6,CASIQGLAGGPGRQYF,TGTGCCAGCATCCAAGGACTAGCGGGGGGGCCAGGGAGGCAGTATTTT
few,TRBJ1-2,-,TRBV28,CASRAPGALNYGYTF,TGTGCCAGCAGAGCGCCCGGGGCCCTCAACTATGGCTACACCTTC
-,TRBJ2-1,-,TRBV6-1,CASRDTKGHNEQFF,TGTGCCAGCAGGGACACGAAAGGGCACAATGAGCAGTTCTTC
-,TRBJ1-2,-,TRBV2,CASSEGTVSYGYTF,TGTGCCAGCAGTGAAGGGACAGTAAGCTATGGCTACACCTTC
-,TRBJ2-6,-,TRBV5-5,CASSLASGVGANVLTF,TGTGCCAGCAGCTTGGCCTCAGGGGTCGGGGCCAACGTCCTGACTTTC
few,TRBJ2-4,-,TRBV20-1,CSARDGRRAKNIQYF,TGCAGTGCTAGAGATGGGAGAAGGGCCAAAAACATTCAGTACTTC
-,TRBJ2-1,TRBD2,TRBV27,CASSSLGLAGGSRNEQFF,TGTGCCAGCAGTTCCCTCGGACTAGCGGGGGGCTCCCGGAATGAGCAGTTCTTC
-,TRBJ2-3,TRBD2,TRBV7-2,CASTLRLAGASTDTQYF,TGTGCCAGCACCTTACGACTAGCGGGGGCCTCCACAGATACGCAGTATTTT